This is a list of T cell receptor beta chains from one sample in a study of shared clonotypes between healthy human individuals. Method: immunoSEQ multiplex PCR; TCRdb's copy keeps in-frame clones and lacks some. Of some 2,100,000 clones listed, approximately 95% are singletons. The sample was naive CD4+ T cells sorted from blood. The receptors come from a man between 18 and 35 years old in good health. Both conserved end residues are part of each CDR3. D genes are given only for firm matches. Size values are once, few and many counts, or a class for expanded clones, and some rows have none.

v_call	d_call	clone_size	j_call	cdr3_aa	cdr3_nt
TRBV5-6	-	-	TRBJ2-1	CASSLARWEQFF	TGTGCCAGCAGCTTGGCCCGGTGGGAGCAGTTCTTC
TRBV2	-	-	TRBJ1-1	CASTSWQGTEAFF	TGTGCCAGCACGTCGTGGCAAGGAACTGAAGCTTTCTTT
TRBV4-1	TRBD1	-	TRBJ2-1	CASSKGQSNEQFF	TGCGCCAGCAGCAAGGGACAGAGCAATGAGCAGTTCTTC
TRBV6-5	TRBD1	-	TRBJ1-6	CASRTRDSNNSPLHF	TGTGCCAGCAGAACACGGGACAGTAATAATTCACCCCTCCACTTT
TRBV28	-	-	TRBJ1-1	CASSLTRTEAFF	TGTGCCAGCAGTTTAACCCGAACTGAAGCTTTCTTT
TRBV7-9	-	-	TRBJ1-5	CASSLAGADNQPQHF	TGTGCCAGCAGCCTTGCGGGGGCAGACAATCAGCCCCAGCATTTT
TRBV28	TRBD1	-	TRBJ2-5	CASSRDRQETQYF	TGTGCCAGCAGCAGGGACAGGCAAGAGACCCAGTACTTC
TRBV18	-	once	TRBJ1-1	CASSPRGGEAFF	TGTGCCAGCTCACCACGTGGGGGTGAAGCTTTCTTT
TRBV7-8	-	-	TRBJ2-6	CASSLDSIGGANVLTF	TGTGCCAGCAGCTTAGACAGTATCGGTGGGGCCAACGTCCTGACTTTC
TRBV5-1	TRBD1	-	TRBJ2-7	CASSRDRTASYEQYF	TGCGCCAGCAGCAGGGACAGGACAGCTTCCTACGAGCAGTACTTC
TRBV5-1	TRBD1	-	TRBJ1-2	CASSSTGDSGGYTF	TGCGCCAGCAGCTCCACAGGGGACTCCGGTGGCTACACCTTC
TRBV5-1	-	-	TRBJ2-3	CASSQYAGTYTDTQYF	TGCGCCAGCAGCCAATACGCCGGGACATACACAGATACGCAGTATTTT
TRBV25-1	-	-	TRBJ2-5	CASRRGVETQYF	TGTGCCAGCAGGAGGGGCGTGGAGACCCAGTACTTC
TRBV7-2	-	-	TRBJ2-3	CASSLGGQRADTQYF	TGTGCCAGCAGCTTGGGCGGCCAGAGGGCAGATACGCAGTATTTT
TRBV4-3	-	-	TRBJ2-6	CASSRVSGANVLTF	TGCGCCAGCAGCCGGGTCTCTGGGGCCAACGTCCTGACTTTC
TRBV11-2	-	-	TRBJ1-4	CASSPGLNEKLFF	TGTGCCAGCAGCCCCGGACTCAATGAAAAACTGTTTTTT
TRBV28	TRBD2	once	TRBJ2-7	CASEERGGRYEQYF	TGTGCCAGCGAGGAGCGGGGGGGCCGGTACGAGCAGTACTTC
TRBV7-2	-	once	TRBJ2-7	CASSLSTGSPYEQYF	TGTGCCAGCAGCTTATCTACAGGGAGTCCCTACGAGCAGTACTTC
TRBV18	TRBD1	once	TRBJ1-5	CASSPTGRDQPQHF	TGTGCCAGCTCACCGACAGGGAGGGATCAGCCCCAGCATTTT
TRBV13	TRBD2	-	TRBJ2-7	CASSFGQREGHVGQYF	TGTGCCAGCAGCTTTGGCCAGCGGGAGGGCCATGTGGGGCAGTACTTC
TRBV5-4	-	-	TRBJ2-1	CASSLGPGDEQFF	TGTGCCAGCAGCCTAGGCCCGGGCGATGAGCAGTTCTTC
TRBV15	-	-	TRBJ2-7	CATSRDGGKRDEQYF	TGTGCCACCAGCAGAGATGGTGGGAAAAGGGACGAGCAGTACTTC
TRBV5-1	TRBD2	-	TRBJ2-3	CASSRRTSGVGDTQYF	TGCGCCAGCAGCAGACGGACTAGCGGGGTGGGAGATACGCAGTATTTT
TRBV29-1	-	-	TRBJ2-7	CSVDLGHPYEQYF	TGCAGCGTTGATCTGGGACACCCCTACGAGCAGTACTTC
TRBV7-9	-	once	TRBJ2-7	CASSPFYMGESSYEQYF	TGTGCCAGCAGCCCCTTCTATATGGGAGAGAGCTCCTACGAGCAGTACTTC
TRBV5-4	-	-	TRBJ1-2	CASSLGGSPYGYTF	TGTGCCAGCAGCTTGGGTGGGAGCCCCTATGGCTACACCTTC
TRBV29-1	-	-	TRBJ2-5	CSVGPGTGETQYF	TGCAGCGTTGGGCCCGGGACGGGAGAGACCCAGTACTTC
TRBV18	TRBD1	-	TRBJ1-4	CASSPGQGDEKLFF	TGTGCCAGCTCACCAGGCCAGGGGGATGAAAAACTGTTTTTT
TRBV2	TRBD2	-	TRBJ2-5	CASGTSGGAGETQYF	TGTGCCAGCGGGACTAGCGGGGGGGCCGGGGAGACCCAGTACTTC
TRBV5-1	-	-	TRBJ2-3	CASNPAPSQDTQYF	TGCGCCAGCAACCCGGCCCCCAGTCAGGATACGCAGTATTTT
TRBV7-6	TRBD1	-	TRBJ2-1	CASSRNTGGTYNEQFF	TGTGCCAGCAGCCGAAATACAGGGGGAACCTACAATGAGCAGTTCTTC
TRBV21-1	-	-	TRBJ2-7	CASSSRDRGHYEQYF	TGTGCCAGCAGCAGCCGGGACAGGGGGCACTACGAGCAGTACTTC
TRBV10-3	TRBD1	-	TRBJ1-2	CAIRSGEGARGYGYTF	TGTGCCATCAGGTCCGGTGAGGGGGCGCGTGGCTATGGCTACACCTTC
TRBV18	-	-	TRBJ1-6	CASSPASTEINSPLHF	TGTGCCAGCTCACCAGCGTCGACAGAGATTAATTCACCCCTCCACTTT
TRBV2	TRBD1	-	TRBJ1-2	CASRAAGQGYGYTF	TGTGCCAGCCGGGCCGCCGGACAGGGCTATGGCTACACCTTC
TRBV6-1	-	-	TRBJ2-1	CASSSGVTYNEQFF	TGTGCCAGCAGCTCGGGGGTTACCTACAATGAGCAGTTCTTC
TRBV18	-	-	TRBJ1-4	CASSPSVKVSEKLFF	TGTGCCAGCTCACCATCCGTAAAAGTGTCAGAAAAACTGTTTTTT
TRBV28	-	-	TRBJ1-1	CASSSDMSSGAFF	TGTGCCAGCAGTTCCGACATGAGCTCTGGGGCTTTCTTT
TRBV10-3	-	few	TRBJ1-1	CAISDSSEAFF	TGTGCCATCAGTGACTCATCCGAAGCTTTCTTT
TRBV23-1	TRBD1	-	TRBJ1-2	CASSQTRTGLQYGYTF	TGCGCCAGCAGTCAAACCAGGACAGGGCTTCAATATGGCTACACCTTC
TRBV2	TRBD2	-	TRBJ2-7	CASRDRLAYLQASYEQYF	TGTGCCAGCAGGGATAGACTAGCTTACTTGCAAGCGTCCTACGAGCAGTACTTC
TRBV7-9	-	-	TRBJ2-3	CASSRTGSTDTQYF	TGTGCCAGCAGCCGAACGGGGAGCACAGATACGCAGTATTTT
TRBV15	-	once	TRBJ1-2	CATSLHPVGPVGYGYTF	TGTGCCACCAGCCTACATCCGGTGGGACCAGTTGGCTATGGCTACACCTTC
TRBV11-2	-	-	TRBJ1-1	CASSLKVMNTEAFF	TGTGCCAGCAGCTTAAAGGTGATGAACACTGAAGCTTTCTTT
TRBV6-1	-	-	TRBJ2-1	CASTPGLNNEQFF	TGTGCCAGCACCCCGGGGCTCAACAATGAGCAGTTCTTC
TRBV7-9	-	-	TRBJ2-2	CASSLAGQGSGELFF	TGTGCCAGCAGCTTAGCGGGTCAGGGATCCGGGGAGCTGTTTTTT
TRBV4-1	-	-	TRBJ2-1	CASSQVKTGFYFNEQFF	TGCGCCAGCAGCCAAGTCAAAACGGGATTCTATTTCAATGAGCAGTTCTTC
TRBV29-1	TRBD1	-	TRBJ1-2	CSVRTGFYYGYTF	TGCAGCGTCAGGACAGGCTTCTACTATGGCTACACCTTC
TRBV7-9	-	-	TRBJ2-7	CASSFRGPYEQYF	TGTGCCAGCAGCTTTAGAGGACCCTACGAGCAGTACTTC
TRBV7-2	-	once	TRBJ1-6	CASSLDRTINNSPLHF	TGTGCCAGCAGCTTAGATCGGACAATTAATAATTCACCCCTCCACTTT
TRBV6-1	-	-	TRBJ1-5	CASSERWENEHF	TGTGCCAGCAGTGAACGGTGGGAGAACGAGCATTTT
TRBV6-1	TRBD1	-	TRBJ1-4	CASRTGGSGEKLFF	TGTGCCAGCAGAACAGGGGGCTCAGGTGAAAAACTGTTTTTT
TRBV7-9	-	-	TRBJ2-3	CASSHTPDTQYF	TGTGCCAGCAGCCACACGCCGGATACGCAGTATTTT
TRBV27	TRBD1	-	TRBJ1-5	CASLNRGGGNQPQHF	TGTGCCAGCTTAAACAGGGGCGGTGGCAATCAGCCCCAGCATTTT
TRBV11-2	-	-	TRBJ1-1	CASSLGRWNTEAFF	TGTGCCAGCAGTTTGGGACGGTGGAACACTGAAGCTTTCTTT
TRBV5-1	TRBD2	-	TRBJ2-3	CASSQGLAGGTDTQYF	TGCGCCAGCAGCCAAGGACTAGCGGGAGGCACAGATACGCAGTATTTT
TRBV7-2	-	-	TRBJ2-6	CASSPVGANVLTF	TGTGCCAGCAGCCCCGTCGGGGCCAACGTCCTGACTTTC
TRBV9	TRBD1	-	TRBJ2-5	CASSQDRGSQETQYF	TGTGCCAGCAGCCAAGACAGGGGCTCTCAAGAGACCCAGTACTTC
TRBV7-9	-	-	TRBJ1-3	CATGPSSGNTIYF	TGTGCCACCGGTCCCTCCTCTGGAAACACCATATATTTT